This section outlines one TCR beta chain sequence together with its context. Its antigen is unidentified. A read error is likely, as this CDR3 ends without the conserved phenylalanine or tryptophan. The entry originates in a study of molecular identifiers for immune sequencing clone quantification. General study findings and limits: Underestimated sizes of highly expanded clones could result from identical TCR molecules that share a barcode.

TCRdb re-analysed the PCR reads in MiXCR, keeping a single row per CDR3 protein. The repertoire has just under 650,000 distinct CDR3 sequences, 15% to 20% of them found once; the top ten carry roughly 0.85%. Trimming left V 2 bases short and J 8 bases short, with 12 bases between. There are 13 residues in the CDR3. Germline loops: CDR1 MDHEN, CDR2 SYDVKM. The sequence was collected from a human donor in good health. Some libraries in this study had Jurkat cell RNA spiked in. The chain has TRBV28 and TRBJ1-2; TRBD1 is a possible D gene (6 bases). The sample taken for sequencing was naive CD8+ T cells from blood, with Jurkat cell RNA spiked in. Described subset: FACS-sorted CD8+CD4-CCR7+CD45RA+ naive T cells. As DNA, the CDR3 is TGTGCCAGCAGTTTAATGGGGGCGCAAGGCTACACCTCC. Translation gives CASSLMGAQGYTS.